These T cell receptor beta chains were read from a single sample in a study of T-cell reconstitution after alpha-beta-depleted transplantation in children. MiXCR was run by TCRdb on the PCR reads, yielding one entry per CDR3 protein. The data show 400,000 to 500,000 distinct CDR3 sequences, approximately 10% seen once. Sample: PBMCs from the stem cell graft donor, taken from the stem cell graft. The receptor set was obtained from a human donor who donated a stem cell graft to a child with acute myeloid leukemia. CDR3s include the opening cysteine and the closing phenylalanine or tryptophan. The D gene is left open where the match is weak. The listing skips clone size in some rows; elsewhere it reads once, few, many or a size class.

>TRBJ2-1|TRBD2|TRBV10-3|many
CAISGAGTSGDEQFF
TGTGCCATCAGTGGGGCCGGGACTAGCGGGGATGAGCAGTTCTTC
>TRBJ1-3|.|TRBV29-1|.
CSVEDPARGNTIYF
TGCAGCGTTGAAGATCCGGCACGGGGAAACACCATATATTTT
>TRBJ1-1|TRBD1|TRBV20-1|many
CSASPGTGRGTEAFF
TGCAGTGCTAGCCCAGGGACAGGGCGGGGAACTGAAGCTTTCTTT
>TRBJ2-7|TRBD1|TRBV20-1|.
CSAGTGTGAEQYF
TGCAGCGCCGGGACCGGGACAGGGGCCGAGCAGTACTTC
>TRBJ2-3|.|TRBV5-1|.
CASSLDVTGSTDTQYF
TGCGCCAGCAGCTTGGACGTCACGGGATCCACAGATACGCAGTATTTT
>TRBJ2-2|.|TRBV12-3/TRBV12-4|few
CASSQDGPPGELFF
TGTGCCAGCAGCCAAGACGGACCCCCCGGGGAGCTGTTTTTT
>TRBJ1-5|TRBD1|TRBV5-6|.
CASSPRTGRDQPQHF
TGTGCCAGCAGCCCGAGGACAGGGAGAGATCAGCCCCAGCATTTT
>TRBJ1-5|.|TRBV19|.
CASSRVMMSNQPQHF
TGTGCCAGTAGTCGAGTTATGATGAGCAATCAGCCCCAGCATTTT
>TRBJ1-1|.|TRBV6-5|many
CASSYSQVNTEAFF
TGTGCCAGCAGTTACTCGCAGGTGAACACTGAAGCTTTCTTT
>TRBJ1-1|.|TRBV5-1|.
CASSLNSNTEAFF
TGCGCCAGCAGCCTTAATTCGAACACTGAAGCTTTCTTT
>TRBJ1-3|.|TRBV27|few
CASSPTGVKNTIYF
TGTGCCAGCAGTCCTACAGGAGTTAAAAACACCATATATTTT
>TRBJ1-1|.|TRBV12-3/TRBV12-4|many
CASSLRGGSTEAFF
TGTGCCAGCAGTTTACGGGGAGGGAGCACTGAAGCTTTCTTT
>TRBJ2-4|.|TRBV6-2/TRBV6-3|.
CASRSLAKNSQYF
TGTGCCAGCAGGAGTCTAGCCAAAAACAGTCAGTACTTC
>TRBJ2-7|.|TRBV11-1|few
CASSLLGPTYEQYF
TGTGCCAGCAGCTTACTAGGGCCCACCTACGAGCAGTACTTC
>TRBJ1-1|.|TRBV12-3/TRBV12-4|many
CASSLRENTEAFF
TGTGCCAGCAGTTTAAGGGAGAACACTGAAGCTTTCTTT
>TRBJ2-7|TRBD2|TRBV15|.
CATSRDYGGDPGAGEQYF
TGTGCCACCAGCAGAGATTATGGGGGGGATCCCGGGGCAGGCGAGCAGTACTTC
>TRBJ1-6|TRBD1|TRBV18|.
CASSPPQGIGNSPLHF
TGTGCCAGCTCACCACCACAGGGGATTGGTAATTCACCCCTCCACTTT
>TRBJ2-1|TRBD1|TRBV5-6|few
CASSGDRYNEQFF
TGTGCCAGCAGCGGGGACAGGTACAATGAGCAGTTCTTC
>TRBJ2-7|TRBD2|TRBV10-3|few
CAISELGTRSEQYF
TGTGCCATCAGTGAGTTAGGGACTAGAAGCGAGCAGTACTTC
>TRBJ2-1|.|TRBV2|many
CASQRTSTDNEQFF
TGTGCCAGCCAGCGGACCAGTACAGACAATGAGCAGTTCTTC
>TRBJ2-3|.|TRBV2|few
CASSEDRTSTDTQYF
TGTGCCAGCAGTGAGGACAGAACTAGCACAGATACGCAGTATTTT
>TRBJ2-5|TRBD2|TRBV6-1|many
CASSEASGGQETQYF
TGTGCCAGCAGTGAAGCGAGCGGGGGACAAGAGACCCAGTACTTC
>TRBJ2-5|.|TRBV5-4|many
CASSQSAQETQYF
TGTGCCAGCAGCCAAAGCGCCCAAGAGACCCAGTACTTC
>TRBJ2-2|.|TRBV5-1|.
CASSLTSQIDGNTGELFF
TGCGCCAGCAGCTTGACCTCACAAATCGACGGGAACACCGGGGAGCTGTTTTTT
>TRBJ2-5|TRBD1|TRBV6-1|.
CASRPGGLTETQYF
TGTGCCAGCAGACCAGGGGGCTTAACAGAGACCCAGTACTTC
>TRBJ1-1|.|TRBV6-5|.
CASSYLRRGRDGSHPAFF
TGTGCCAGCAGTTACCTGCGGAGGGGCAGGGACGGGTCGCACCCCGCTTTCTTT
>TRBJ2-2|.|TRBV18|few
CASSPPTTGTNTGELFF
TGTGCCAGCTCACCCCCAACGACAGGAACGAACACCGGGGAGCTGTTTTTT
>TRBJ2-2|.|TRBV7-6|many
CASSLGTPNTGELFF
TGTGCCAGCAGCCTCGGGACTCCTAACACCGGGGAGCTGTTTTTT
>TRBJ2-1|.|TRBV27|.
CASSPQGFPSSYNEQFF
TGTGCCAGCAGTCCCCAGGGCTTCCCGAGCTCCTACAATGAGCAGTTCTTC
>TRBJ2-1|TRBD2|TRBV12-3/TRBV12-4|.
CASRPPSSGVSYNEQFF
TGTGCCAGCAGACCCCCCTCGAGCGGGGTGTCCTACAATGAGCAGTTCTTC
>TRBJ2-3|.|TRBV5-5|few
CASSLEGRLDTQYF
TGTGCCAGCAGCTTGGAAGGCAGATTAGATACGCAGTATTTT
>TRBJ2-5|TRBD2|TRBV20-1|many
CSAREETSGVQETQYF
TGCAGTGCTAGAGAAGAGACTAGCGGGGTCCAAGAGACCCAGTACTTC
>TRBJ2-3|.|TRBV5-1|few
CASSLGPKVADTQYF
TGCGCCAGCAGCCTGGGCCCTAAGGTGGCAGATACGCAGTATTTT
>TRBJ1-1|.|TRBV3-1|few
CAVATNTEAFF
TGTGCCGTAGCTACGAACACTGAAGCTTTCTTT
>TRBJ2-6|.|TRBV12-3/TRBV12-4|.
CASSFGVGANGLTF
TGTGCCAGCAGTTTCGGTGTTGGGGCCAACGGCCTGACTTTC
>TRBJ2-7|TRBD2|TRBV27|.
CASTLGGPGLNPSYEQYF
TGTGCCAGCACTTTGGGGGGACCGGGACTAAATCCCTCCTACGAGCAGTACTTC
>TRBJ2-3|TRBD1|TRBV7-9|many
CASSLAQGSTDTQYF
TGTGCCAGCAGCTTAGCACAGGGGAGCACAGATACGCAGTATTTT
>TRBJ1-5|TRBD1|TRBV20-1|.
CSAWEGASNQPQHF
TGCAGTGCTTGGGAGGGGGCGAGCAATCAGCCCCAGCATTTT
>TRBJ2-1|TRBD2|TRBV11-2|.
CASSFPGLANEQFF
TGTGCCAGCAGCTTTCCGGGACTAGCCAATGAGCAGTTCTTC
>TRBJ2-3|.|TRBV20-1|.
CSARIWGDTQYF
TGCAGTGCTAGGATCTGGGGGGATACGCAGTATTTT
>TRBJ1-5|TRBD1|TRBV9|many
CASSTGTGHQPQHF
TGTGCCAGCTCCACCGGGACAGGGCATCAGCCCCAGCATTTT
>TRBJ2-2|.|TRBV10-3|few
CAIRVEGTGELFF
TGTGCCATCAGGGTAGAGGGGACCGGGGAGCTGTTTTTT
>TRBJ2-1|.|TRBV5-1|.
CPSSELESGEQFF
TGCCCCAGCAGCGAATTAGAGTCTGGTGAGCAGTTCTTC
>TRBJ2-7|TRBD1|TRBV29-1|.
CSVGSRTGLDEQYF
TGCAGCGTTGGTAGTAGGACAGGGCTCGACGAGCAGTACTTC
>TRBJ2-5|.|TRBV29-1|many
CSVEEWVGSGDQETQYF
TGCAGCGTTGAAGAATGGGTGGGGTCTGGGGACCAAGAGACCCAGTACTTC
>TRBJ2-1|.|TRBV3-1|few
CASSQVGGDYNEQFF
TGTGCCAGCAGCCAAGTGGGGGGAGATTACAATGAGCAGTTCTTC
>TRBJ1-4|.|TRBV5-1|.
CASSGQGEEKLFF
TGCGCCAGCAGTGGGCAGGGTGAAGAAAAACTGTTTTTT
>TRBJ1-2|.|TRBV9|many
CASSVGDSLTF
TGTGCCAGCAGCGTAGGAGACAGTCTCACCTTC
>TRBJ1-1|.|TRBV5-1|many
CASSIQTMNTEAFF
TGCGCCAGCAGCATCCAGACTATGAACACTGAAGCTTTCTTT
>TRBJ1-4|.|TRBV7-2|.
CASSLVFGNEKLFF
TGTGCCAGCAGCTTAGTTTTCGGTAATGAAAAACTGTTTTTT
>TRBJ1-5|.|TRBV6-1|.
CASMPGTALTNQPQHF
TGTGCCAGCATGCCGGGGACGGCGCTAACCAATCAGCCCCAGCATTTT
>TRBJ1-1|.|TRBV12-3/TRBV12-4|.
CASRDQGLGNTEAFF
TGTGCCAGCAGGGATCAAGGATTGGGGAACACTGAAGCTTTCTTT
>TRBJ1-2|TRBD1|TRBV2|many
CASRGQGGNYGYTF
TGTGCCAGCAGAGGACAGGGGGGAAACTATGGCTACACCTTC